The 21 T cell receptor beta chains presented below share a single source sample, sequenced in a study of shared clonotypes between healthy human individuals. The repertoire was sequenced with immunoSEQ multiplex PCR; TCRdb's copy has only in-frame clones and lacks some. The sample yields roughly 500,000 clones, 96% seen once. Material: naive CD4+ T cells sorted from blood. Subset defined: CD45RA+ positively selected. These receptor sequences come from a young woman in good health.

The chain recombines TRBV5-1 with TRBJ2-3; D might be TRBD1 (5 bases). Between the trimmed V and J ends, which lost 3 bases and 2 bases, there was a span of 10 bases. CDR3 length: 14 amino acids. CDR1 and CDR2 (germline): SGHRS, YFSETQ. CDR3 DNA sequence: TGCGCCAGCAGCTCGACAGCATTCACAGATACGCAGTATTTT. It codes for CASSSTAFTDTQYF.

The gene calls are TRBV4-1 and TRBJ2-7; TRBD1 matches 8 bases. Germline lookup yields CDR1 MGHRA and CDR2 YSYEKL. The trim removed 1 base at V and 7 bases at J, leaving 9 bases unmatched. The CDR3 is 15 residues long. CDR3 protein: CASSQVGTGSFEQYF. DNA of the CDR3: TGCGCCAGCAGCCAAGTTGGGACAGGTTCTTTTGAGCAGTACTTC.

This chain uses TRBV9 with TRBJ2-3; D unresolved. CDR1 SGDLS and CDR2 YYNGEE come from the germline V gene. The V and J ends lost 4 bases and 0 bases respectively, with 24 bases between them. The CDR3 contains 19 residues. The CDR3 nucleotides are TGTGCCAGCAGCCCACATGGTTGGGCTGCAACCTCTAGCACAGATACGCAGTATTTT. This encodes CASSPHGWAATSSTDTQYF.

The chain employs TRBV11-2 and TRBJ2-5, with 8 bases identical to TRBD2. Per germline, CDR1 SGHAT and CDR2 FQNNGV. The CDR3 covers 16 residues. The J segment lost 7 bases and the V segment lost 8 bases, leaving 18 bases of the junction unmatched. CDR3 region: CASGMPGGGLSRTQYF. Here the CDR3 DNA reads TGTGCCAGCGGAATGCCGGGAGGGGGACTCTCTAGGACCCAGTACTTC.

The V and J genes are TRBV18 and TRBJ1-3, with D maybe TRBD1 (5 bases). V lost 5 bases and J lost 2, with 13 bases in between. The V gene's germline CDR1 is KGHSH and CDR2 LQKENI. The CDR3 is 15 amino acids. For the CDR3, the DNA is TGTGCCAGCTCAACGTCCTTAGGGGCTGGAAACACCATATATTTT. Protein sequence: CASSTSLGAGNTIYF. The full variable domain, its missing parts supplied by reference TRBV18 and TRBJ1-3, is NAGVMQNPRHLVRRRGQEARLRCSPMKGHSHVYWYRQLPEEGLKFMVYLQKENIIDESGMPKERFSAEFPKEGPSILRIQQVVRGDSAAYFCASSTSLGAGNTIYFGEGSWLTVV.

This clone came up once. The chain has TRBV10-3 and TRBJ2-7; a possible D gene is TRBD2 (7 bases). The CDR3 totals 14 residues. Germline loops: CDR1 ENHRY, CDR2 SYGVKD. The V end lost 2 bases, the J end lost 4 bases, and 12 bases lay between the germline ends. In nucleotides, the CDR3 is TGTGCCATCAGTGAGCATGAGGGGGGGTACGAGCAGTACTTC. Protein sequence: CAISEHEGGYEQYF.

This chain uses TRBV27 with TRBJ2-7; D not resolved. V dropped 5 bases and J dropped 4 bases, with 12 bases sitting between them. Per germline, CDR1 MNHEY and CDR2 SMNVEV (reference sequence). The CDR3 consists of 13 residues. The CDR3 DNA reads TGTGCCAGCAGTCCTTCTAAGGAATACGAGCAGTACTTC. Its protein is CASSPSKEYEQYF.

This clone was detected once. The chain has TRBV4-1 and TRBJ2-7; 8 nucleotides line up with TRBD1. This CDR3 is 16 amino acids long. V shed 1 base and J 0 bases; nucleotides not matched to a gene: 5. Germline V gives CDR1 MGHRA, CDR2 YSYEKL. CDR3 nucleotides: TGCGCCAGCAGCCAAGCAAGACAGGGGAGCTCCTACGAGCAGTACTTC. This translates into CASSQARQGSSYEQYF.

The CDR3, as DNA: TGTGCCAGCAGCTCGATGTCGGGACTAGTGAGCCCCGACGAGCAGTACTTC. Translating it yields CASSSMSGLVSPDEQYF. V is TRBV7-6 and J is TRBJ2-7; TRBD2 agrees at 8 bases. V lost 4 bases to trimming and J lost 5 bases; unmatched junction nucleotides: 16. The CDR3 contains 17 residues. Germline V CDR1 and CDR2: SGHVS, FNYEAQ.

J is TRBJ2-7 and V is TRBV6-6; TRBD2 matches 11 bases. The CDR3 has 15 amino acids. Trimming at V came to 5 bases and at J to 1 base, leaving 4 bases not matched to a gene. The germline V gene has CDR1 MNHNY and CDR2 SVGAGI (reference sequence). DNA for the CDR3: TGTGCCAGCAGTCCCGGGACTAGCGGATCCTACGAGCAGTACTTC. Protein sequence: CASSPGTSGSYEQYF.

This sequence joins TRBV15 and TRBJ1-5; D is unresolved. V lost 1 base, J lost 6 bases, and 13 bases lay in between. The CDR3 runs to 15 residues. Germline lookup yields CDR1 LNHNV and CDR2 YYDKDF (reference sequence). CDR3 loop: CATSRGTSEGQPQHF. CDR3 DNA: TGTGCCACCAGCAGAGGAACCTCCGAGGGTCAGCCCCAGCATTTT.

The chain joins TRBV10-3 to TRBJ1-1, with TRBD1 matching over 7 bases. Germline V gene lookup returns CDR1 ENHRY and CDR2 SYGVKD. The CDR3 sequence is 13 residues long. Trimming took 4 bases from V and 4 from J; bases not matched to a gene: 3. The CDR3 sequence is CAISASGGTEAFF. The DNA for the CDR3 is TGTGCCATCAGTGCATCAGGGGGCACTGAAGCTTTCTTT.

J is TRBJ2-1 and V is TRBV28; D possibly corresponds to TRBD2 (6 bases). The CDR3 has 17 residues. Germline V gene data show CDR1 as MDHEN and CDR2 as SYDVKM. V lost 8 bases and J 7 bases, leaving 27 bases between the germline ends. The CDR3, as DNA: TGTGCCAGCTTAACTAGCTGGGGCGTCGAGAGAGGGAATGAGCAGTTCTTC. Translation: CASLTSWGVERGNEQFF.

The J gene is TRBJ2-2, the V gene TRBV28; D is undetermined. The germline CDR1 and CDR2 sequences are MDHEN and SYDVKM. The CDR3 runs to 15 residues. V lost 3 bases and J 7 bases, leaving 15 bases between the germline ends. The CDR3 DNA follows: TGTGCCAGCAGTTTGAGGCAGGTTTTTGTCGGGGAGCTGTTTTTT. Translation gives CASSLRQVFVGELFF.

The chain recombines TRBV18 with TRBJ2-7, with 8 bases that match TRBD2. This CDR3 contains 15 residues. Germline V gives CDR1 KGHSH, CDR2 LQKENI. With 5 bases clipped from V and 2 bases from J, the junction kept 8 bases outside the gene matches. The CDR3 reads CASSEPGLGPYEQYF. For the CDR3, the DNA is TGTGCCAGCTCAGAACCGGGACTAGGTCCCTACGAGCAGTACTTC.

The chain has TRBV5-1 and TRBJ2-7; D remains unclear. Germline CDR1 and CDR2: SGHRS and YFSETQ. The CDR3 is 14 residues long. The V gene lost 2 bases and the J gene lost 0 bases, with 9 bases spanning the gap. CDR3 nucleotides: TGCGCCAGCAGCTTAGGCAGGCCCTCCTACGAGCAGTACTTC. This sequence encodes CASSLGRPSYEQYF.

V and J are TRBV4-1 and TRBJ2-3, with D hard to call. The CDR3 totals 14 residues. V was clipped by 7 bases and J by 2 bases, with 13 bases between them. Germline CDR1 and CDR2: MGHRA and YSYEKL. The CDR3 region is CASTFRKNTDTQYF. The CDR3 region has the DNA TGCGCCAGCACCTTCCGGAAGAACACAGATACGCAGTATTTT.

This chain's CDR3 is CASSDGGDRPMNYGYTF. The DNA of the CDR3 is TGTGCCAGCAGTGACGGAGGAGACAGGCCTATGAACTATGGCTACACCTTC. V and J are TRBV25-1 and TRBJ1-2; D may be TRBD1 (6 bases). CDR1 MGHDK and CDR2 SYGVNS come from the germline V gene. The CDR3 is 17 amino acids. The V end was cut by 3 bases, the J end by 2 bases, with 19 bases between.

The chain combines TRBV19 with TRBJ1-1; perhaps TRBD1 as D (6 bases). There are 15 residues in the CDR3. Germline V gives CDR1 LNHDA, CDR2 SQIVND (reference sequence). The V end was cut by 7 bases, the J end by 4 bases, with 19 bases between. In DNA form, the CDR3 reads TGTGCCAGTAAGCTCGACAGGATAGCGGGCACTGAAGCTTTCTTT. It encodes CASKLDRIAGTEAFF.

Concerning this clone itself: At the DNA level, this CDR3 is encoded by other sequences in the same sample as well. The chain couples TRBV6-6 to TRBJ2-7; tentative D call: TRBD1 (5 bases). There are 14 residues in the CDR3. CDR1 is MNHNY and CDR2 is SVGAGI in the germline V gene (reference sequence). The ends were cut back, 0 bases at V and 0 bases at J, with 6 bases in the middle. As DNA, the CDR3 is TGTGCCAGCAGTTACTCAGACAGCTCCTACGAGCAGTACTTC. Amino acids: CASSYSDSSYEQYF.

The rearrangement links TRBV29-1 to TRBJ2-3; 8 bases agree with TRBD2. Trimming at V came to 6 bases and at J to 6 bases, leaving 11 bases not matched to a gene. This CDR3 is built from 14 residues. The germline gives CDR1 SQVTM, CDR2 ANQGSEA. CDR3 residues: CSVLGLASSDTQYF. The CDR3 DNA follows: TGCAGCGTCCTAGGACTAGCTTCATCCGATACGCAGTATTTT.